This entry lists 29 T cell receptor beta chains sequenced from one sample in a study of cytomegalovirus exposure and HLA in healthy donors. TCRdb's table, derived via immunoSEQ multiplex PCR, lists solely in-frame clones and lacks some. The table lists over 250,000 clones, 80% to 90% of them singletons. The sequenced sample consisted of PBMCs. These receptors were taken from a woman younger than 35 in good health and CMV-seronegative.

V is TRBV10-2 and J is TRBJ2-1; 7 bases align to TRBD2. The CDR3 length is 13 residues. J lost 10 bases, V lost 6 bases, and 9 bases had no gene match. Germline values: CDR1 WSHSY, CDR2 SAAADI. CDR3 DNA: TGCGCCAGCAGCGACTTCCTAGCGGCCGAGCAGTTCTTC. Protein product: CASSDFLAAEQFF.

The rearrangement joins TRBV5-1 to TRBJ1-3, with TRBD1 identical over 7 bases. V was clipped by 4 bases and J by 9 bases; unmatched bases: 10. The CDR3 is made up of 14 amino acids. Germline assignment: CDR1 SGHRS and CDR2 YFSETQ. The CDR3 DNA sequence: TGCGCCAGCAGCATTGACAGGGCGAGAAGCACCATATATTTT. Translated: CASSIDRARSTIYF.

The rearrangement uses TRBV30 and TRBJ1-4; unclear D gene. The CDR3 runs to 15 residues. Germline lookup yields CDR1 GTSNPN and CDR2 SVGIG (reference sequence). The V and J ends lost 4 bases and 0 bases respectively, with 12 bases between them. This CDR3 is CAWTLIQTTNEKLFF. DNA of the CDR3: TGTGCCTGGACTTTGATCCAGACAACTAATGAAAAACTGTTTTTT.

The rearrangement uses TRBV6-1 and TRBJ1-1; no definite D call. Per the germline V gene, CDR1 is MNHNS and CDR2 is SASEGT. V dropped 6 bases and J dropped 11 bases, with 22 bases sitting between them. This CDR3 contains 14 residues. This chain's CDR3 is CASRPGEGEKWAFF. For the CDR3, the DNA is TGTGCCAGCAGACCCGGTGAGGGCGAAAAGTGGGCTTTCTTT.

The V call is TRBV5-6, the J call TRBJ2-7; D may be TRBD1 (6 bases). This CDR3 is built from 12 residues. Germline V lookup: CDR1 SGHDT, CDR2 YYEEEE. V lost 4 bases, J lost 2 bases, and 7 bases lay in between. The DNA of the CDR3 is TGTGCCAGCAGCGCAGGGGCCTACGAGCAGTACTTC. Translation gives CASSAGAYEQYF.

This chain connects TRBV7-6 to TRBJ1-5; D is ambiguous. The V gene's germline CDR1 is SGHVS and CDR2 FNYEAQ. The CDR3 runs 15 residues. V was cut by 1 base and J by 4 bases, with 11 bases left in between. CDR3 bases: TGTGCCAGCAGCTTAGAGTCAGGACTGAATCAGCCCCAGCATTTT. Its translation: CASSLESGLNQPQHF.

This sequence joins TRBV19 and TRBJ2-5; D perhaps matches TRBD2 (5 bases). Germline loops: CDR1 LNHDA, CDR2 SQIVND (reference sequence). This CDR3 comprises 15 residues. Trimming cost V 3 bases and J 1 base, with 12 bases left between them. CDR3 amino acids: CASSISSGSQETQYF. Here the CDR3 DNA reads TGTGCCAGTAGTATCAGTTCGGGGTCCCAAGAGACCCAGTACTTC.

V and J are TRBV5-1 and TRBJ2-2; possibly TRBD1 for D (6 bases). Germline CDR1 and CDR2: SGHRS and YFSETQ. CDR3 length: 14 residues. Trimming removed 4 bases at V and 1 base at J, with 8 bases between. CDR3 sequence: CASSTDRNTGELFF. CDR3 DNA sequence: TGCGCCAGCAGCACGGACAGGAACACCGGGGAGCTGTTTTTT.

The chain joins TRBV10-2 to TRBJ2-7; 7 nucleotides agree with TRBD2. This CDR3 comprises 16 residues. Unmatched junction bases numbered 13, after V lost 8 bases and J lost 0 bases. The germline V gene encodes CDR1 WSHSY and CDR2 SAAADI. The CDR3 loop reads CASLGGGAKSSYEQYF. CDR3 coding DNA: TGCGCCAGCCTGGGGGGAGGGGCCAAGTCCTCCTACGAGCAGTACTTC.

The V call is TRBV7-9, the J call TRBJ2-7, with 9 bases fitting TRBD1. The V gene end was trimmed by 5 bases and the J gene end by 3 bases; junction bases not matched to a gene: 11. Germline CDR1 is SEHNR and CDR2 is FQNEAQ (reference sequence). There are 16 residues in the CDR3. CDR3 DNA: TGTGCCAGCAGCGGGCTACAGGGGGCAGATGTCTACGAGCAGTACTTC. Encoded protein: CASSGLQGADVYEQYF.

The chain combines TRBV5-1 with TRBJ1-2, with a weak D call TRBD1 (6 bases). CDR1 and CDR2 from the germline V gene are SGHRS and YFSETQ. CDR3 length equals 16 residues. Trimming took off 4 bases at V and 4 bases at J, with 20 bases between the two ends. In DNA, the CDR3 is TGCGCCAGCAGCCTTACTGGGACACCTAAACTCTATGGCTACACCTTC. It specifies CASSLTGTPKLYGYTF. Together with reference TRBV5-1 and TRBJ1-2, the CDR3 gives the full variable domain: KAGVTQTPRYLIKTRGQQVTLSCSPISGHRSVSWYQQTPGQGLQFLFEYFSETQRNKGNFPGRFSGRQFSNSRSEMNVSTLELGDSALYLCASSLTGTPKLYGYTFGSGTRLTVV.

The sample holds one count of this clone. This chain connects TRBV28 to TRBJ1-1; 8 positions agree with TRBD1. The V gene's germline CDR1 is MDHEN and CDR2 SYDVKM. Losses at the gene ends were 4 bases for V and 1 base for J; bases not matched to a gene: 8. The CDR3 has 16 amino acids. The CDR3 protein is CASSSPGGRGNTEAFF. Here the CDR3 DNA reads TGTGCCAGCAGTTCCCCAGGGGGCAGAGGGAACACTGAAGCTTTCTTT. Variable domain in full (rest from reference TRBV28 and TRBJ1-1): DVKVTQSSRYLVKRTGEKVFLECVQDMDHENMFWYRQDPGLGLRLIYFSYDVKMKEKGDIPEGYSVSREKKERFSLILESASTNQTSMYLCASSSPGGRGNTEAFFGQGTRLTVV.

The J gene is TRBJ2-2, the V gene TRBV6-5, with TRBD1 matching over 7 bases. Trimming cost V 5 bases and J 7 bases; bases outside gene matches: 10. The CDR3 loop spans 15 amino acids. Germline lookup yields CDR1 MNHEY and CDR2 SVGAGI. Here the CDR3 reads CASSLRQGRIGELFF. For the CDR3, the DNA is TGTGCCAGCAGTCTCCGACAGGGTAGAATCGGGGAGCTGTTTTTT.

A few counts support this clone. The chain couples TRBV7-6 to TRBJ1-1; the D is unclear. Germline CDR1 is SGHVS and CDR2 is FNYEAQ. The CDR3 length is 14 residues. The V end lost 2 bases, the J end lost 0 bases, and 7 bases lay between the germline ends. The CDR3 region is CASSLYRVNTEAFF. CDR3 in DNA: TGTGCCAGCAGCTTATATCGCGTGAACACTGAAGCTTTCTTT.

The rearrangement joins TRBV9 to TRBJ2-5, with 10 bases lining up with TRBD2. CDR1 and CDR2 from the germline V gene are SGDLS and YYNGEE. The V gene end was trimmed by 3 bases and the J gene end by 6 bases; junction bases not matched to a gene: 20. This CDR3 comprises 19 residues. This CDR3 reads CASSGQSSGERGGVKTQYF. The DNA for the CDR3 is TGTGCCAGCAGCGGTCAGAGCTCGGGGGAGCGGGGGGGCGTGAAGACCCAGTACTTC.

This clone has a single count. This chain joins TRBV7-3 and TRBJ2-3; 7 bases map to TRBD2. CDR3 length: 12 residues. CDR1 is SGHTA and CDR2 is FQGTGA in the germline V gene. The trim removed 8 bases at V and 2 bases at J, leaving 1 base unmatched. CDR3 sequence reads: CASGDYTDTQYF. The CDR3 DNA is TGTGCCAGCGGGGACTACACAGATACGCAGTATTTT.

The CDR3 loop is CASSLAMNTEAFF. The CDR3 DNA sequence: TGTGCCAGCAGCTTAGCAATGAACACTGAAGCTTTCTTT. The chain joins TRBV11-2 to TRBJ1-1, with D uncertain. V lost 1 base and J 0 bases, leaving 3 bases between the germline ends. This CDR3 has 13 amino acids. Germline V gene data show CDR1 as SGHAT and CDR2 as FQNNGV.

This clone was recorded only once. The V and J genes are TRBV7-6 and TRBJ2-3; 11 positions match TRBD2. V was pared by 5 bases and J by 4 bases, with 8 bases of the junction left unmatched. This CDR3 is built from 16 residues. Germline lookup yields CDR1 SGHVS and CDR2 FNYEAQ. The CDR3 region is CASSALLAGGSDTQYF. Here the CDR3 DNA reads TGTGCCAGCAGCGCCCTCCTAGCGGGAGGCTCAGATACGCAGTATTTT.

This clone was counted once. The genes are TRBV27 and TRBJ2-5, with 14 bases lining up with TRBD2. Trimming cost V 6 bases and J 1 base; bases outside gene matches: 7. The V gene's germline CDR1 is MNHEY and CDR2 SMNVEV (reference sequence). This CDR3 has 17 amino acids. CDR3 DNA: TGTGCCAGCAGCCGGAGGGGGACTAGCGGGGGCCAAGAGACCCAGTACTTC. Translated: CASSRRGTSGGQETQYF.

The chain links TRBV11-2 to TRBJ2-7; 10 bases are shared with TRBD2. The CDR3 extends over 17 amino acids. The V and J ends lost 5 bases and 3 bases, in that order; junction bases with no gene match: 13. Per the germline V gene, CDR1 is SGHAT and CDR2 is FQNNGV. The CDR3: CASSLTTSGVTLYEQYF. The CDR3 DNA reads as TGTGCCAGCAGCCTTACCACTAGCGGGGTCACCCTCTACGAGCAGTACTTC.

The V and J genes are TRBV14 and TRBJ1-2; the D gene is possibly TRBD1 (5 bases). Looked up from germline, CDR1 is SGHDN and CDR2 is FVKESK. With 0 bases removed from V and 2 bases from J, the gap between germline ends came to 7 bases. This CDR3 is 14 amino acids long. CDR3: CASSQDRGNYGYTF. The CDR3 DNA sequence: TGTGCCAGCAGCCAAGATCGGGGGAACTATGGCTACACCTTC.

In its sample, this clone was seen once. The V call is TRBV28, the J call TRBJ2-4, with 8 bases fitting TRBD1. This CDR3 comprises 17 residues. J lost 7 bases, V lost 6 bases, and 17 bases had no gene match. Per germline, CDR1 MDHEN and CDR2 SYDVKM. The CDR3 DNA follows: TGTGCCAGCAGCCCAACCGCCGTAGGACAGGGAAGCAACATTCAGTACTTC. Residues: CASSPTAVGQGSNIQYF.

The V call is TRBV5-1, the J call TRBJ1-1; D not resolved. Germline loops: CDR1 SGHRS, CDR2 YFSETQ. The V and J ends lost 0 bases and 1 base respectively, with 10 bases between them. There are 15 residues in the CDR3. CDR3: CASSLASGSNTEAFF. Here the CDR3 DNA reads TGCGCCAGCAGCTTGGCCTCCGGGTCGAACACTGAAGCTTTCTTT.

This chain joins TRBV27 and TRBJ2-1; tentatively, D is TRBD2 (7 bases). The CDR3 loop spans 17 amino acids. The germline V gene has CDR1 MNHEY and CDR2 SMNVEV (reference sequence). V was pared by 0 bases and J by 0 bases, with 12 bases between. The CDR3 region is CASSLSGGALSYNEQFF. The DNA of the CDR3 is TGTGCCAGCAGTTTATCGGGGGGGGCCCTCTCCTACAATGAGCAGTTCTTC.

J is TRBJ2-3 and V is TRBV5-1, with 15 bases identical to TRBD2. The germline V gene encodes CDR1 SGHRS and CDR2 YFSETQ. This CDR3 has 18 residues. After removal of 4 bases from V and 5 bases from J, the junction contained 11 bases not matched to a gene. The CDR3 coding sequence is TGCGCCAGCAGCACTGGACTAGCGGGGGGGCCTTTCGGAGATACGCAGTATTTT. Its protein is CASSTGLAGGPFGDTQYF.

The chain has TRBV28 and TRBJ2-7, with TRBD1 matching 10 bases. CDR3 size: 13 residues. V gave up 5 bases and J gave up 4 bases; unmatched junction bases: 2. Germline V gives CDR1 MDHEN, CDR2 SYDVKM. CDR3 region: CASSGTGAYEQYF. The CDR3 region has the DNA TGTGCCAGCAGTGGGACAGGGGCGTACGAGCAGTACTTC. The full variable domain, rest sourced from reference TRBV28 and TRBJ2-7, is DVKVTQSSRYLVKRTGEKVFLECVQDMDHENMFWYRQDPGLGLRLIYFSYDVKMKEKGDIPEGYSVSREKKERFSLILESASTNQTSMYLCASSGTGAYEQYFGPGTRLTVT.

V gene TRBV9 combines with J gene TRBJ2-5; D gene unclear. The V gene's germline CDR1 is SGDLS and CDR2 YYNGEE. Trimming shortened V by 0 bases and J by 1 base, and 7 bases separated the two germline ends. CDR3 length equals 14 residues. This chain's CDR3 is CASSVDHFQETQYF. The CDR3 DNA follows: TGTGCCAGCAGCGTAGATCATTTCCAAGAGACCCAGTACTTC. Looking up the rest from reference TRBV9 and TRBJ2-5 gives the full variable domain: DSGVTQTPKHLITATGQRVTLRCSPRSGDLSVYWYQQSLDQGLQFLIQYYNGEERAKGNILERFSAQQFPDLHSELNLSSLELGDSALYFCASSVDHFQETQYFGPGTRLLVL.

The chain couples TRBV4-3 to TRBJ2-1; D might be TRBD1 (6 bases). The CDR3 is made up of 15 amino acids. V lost 1 base and J lost 1, with 8 bases in between. The V gene's germline CDR1 is LGHNA and CDR2 YSLEER. CDR3 nucleotides: TGCGCCAGCAGCCAAGGTAGGGGGTCCTACAATGAGCAGTTCTTC. It specifies CASSQGRGSYNEQFF.

The chain has TRBV4-3 and TRBJ1-6, with TRBD1 matching over 7 bases. The trim removed 1 base at V and 6 bases at J, leaving 18 bases unmatched. The germline CDR1 and CDR2 sequences are LGHNA and YSLEER. CDR3 size: 20 residues. The CDR3, as DNA: TGCGCCAGCAGCCAAGCGGGGGCAGGGGGGCTAGTCAGGGCTAATTCACCCCTCCACTTT. It is translated as CASSQAGAGGLVRANSPLHF.